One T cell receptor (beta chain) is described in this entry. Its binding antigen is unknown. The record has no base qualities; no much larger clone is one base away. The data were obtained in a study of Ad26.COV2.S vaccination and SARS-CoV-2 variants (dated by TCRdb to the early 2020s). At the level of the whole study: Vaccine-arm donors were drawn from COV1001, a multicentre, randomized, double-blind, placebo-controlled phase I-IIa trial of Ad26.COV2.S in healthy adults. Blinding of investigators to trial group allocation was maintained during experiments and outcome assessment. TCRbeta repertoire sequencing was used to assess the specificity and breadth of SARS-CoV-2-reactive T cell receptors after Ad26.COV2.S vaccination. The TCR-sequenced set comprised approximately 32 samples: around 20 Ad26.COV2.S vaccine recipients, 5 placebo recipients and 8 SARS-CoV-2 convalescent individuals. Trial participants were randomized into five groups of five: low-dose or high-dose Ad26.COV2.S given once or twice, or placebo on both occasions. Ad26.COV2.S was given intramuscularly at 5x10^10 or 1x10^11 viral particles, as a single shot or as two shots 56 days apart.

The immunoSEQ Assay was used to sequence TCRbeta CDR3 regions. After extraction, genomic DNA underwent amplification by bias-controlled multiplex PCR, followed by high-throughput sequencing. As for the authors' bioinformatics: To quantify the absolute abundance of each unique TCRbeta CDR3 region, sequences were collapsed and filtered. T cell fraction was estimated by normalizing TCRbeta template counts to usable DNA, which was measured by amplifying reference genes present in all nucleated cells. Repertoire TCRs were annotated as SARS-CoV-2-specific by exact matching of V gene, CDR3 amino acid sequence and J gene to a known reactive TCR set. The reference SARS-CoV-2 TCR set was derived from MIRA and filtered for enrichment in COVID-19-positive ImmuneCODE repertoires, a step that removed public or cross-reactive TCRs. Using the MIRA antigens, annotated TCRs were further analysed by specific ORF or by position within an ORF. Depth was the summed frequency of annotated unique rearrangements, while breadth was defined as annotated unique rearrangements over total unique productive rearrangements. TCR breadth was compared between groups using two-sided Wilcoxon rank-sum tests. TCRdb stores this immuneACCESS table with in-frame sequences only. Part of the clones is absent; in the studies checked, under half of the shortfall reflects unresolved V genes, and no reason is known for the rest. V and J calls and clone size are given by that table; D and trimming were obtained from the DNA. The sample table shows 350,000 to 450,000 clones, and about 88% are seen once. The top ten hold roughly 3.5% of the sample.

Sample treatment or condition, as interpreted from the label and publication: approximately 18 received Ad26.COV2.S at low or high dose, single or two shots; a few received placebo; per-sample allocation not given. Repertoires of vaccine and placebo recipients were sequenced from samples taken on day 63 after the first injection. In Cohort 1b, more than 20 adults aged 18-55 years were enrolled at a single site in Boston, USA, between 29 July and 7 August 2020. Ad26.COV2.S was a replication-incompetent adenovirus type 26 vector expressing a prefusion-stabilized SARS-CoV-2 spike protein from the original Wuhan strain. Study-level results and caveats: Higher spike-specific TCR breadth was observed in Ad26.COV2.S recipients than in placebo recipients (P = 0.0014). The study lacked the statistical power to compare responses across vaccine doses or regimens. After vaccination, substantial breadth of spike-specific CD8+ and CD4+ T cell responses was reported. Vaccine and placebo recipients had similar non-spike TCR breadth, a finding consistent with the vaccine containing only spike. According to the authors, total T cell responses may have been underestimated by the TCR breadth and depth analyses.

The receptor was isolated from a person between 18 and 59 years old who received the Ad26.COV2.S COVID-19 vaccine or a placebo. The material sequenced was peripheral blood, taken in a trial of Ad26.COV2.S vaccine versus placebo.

In nucleotide form, the sequence is TGCGCCAGCAGCCAACAAAACATCAATCAGCCCCAGCATTTT. It encodes CASSQQNINQPQHF. Here the chain combines TRBV4-1 and TRBJ1-5; no D gene can be assigned with confidence. The CDR3, cysteine through phenylalanine, is 14 amino acids long. Only the CDR3 part of the read is kept: 42 bases, read in frame from the first base. CDR1 and CDR2 are drawn from the germline V gene: MGHRA, YSYEKL. Trimming takes 2 bases from V and 3 bases from J, and the germline ends sit 8 bases apart.